A single sample gave rise to the 18 T cell receptor beta chains below, sequenced in a study of control samples from healthy donors and cancer patients. Some clones are missing from TCRdb's copy, which holds only in-frame ones; the method was immunoSEQ multiplex PCR. This table holds roughly 200,000 clones, 85% to 95% found once. Specimen: blood. The receptors were gathered from a man aged 45-60 years in good health.

The chain carries TRBV10-3 and TRBJ2-2; D uncertain. This CDR3 comprises 15 residues. Germline V gives CDR1 ENHRY, CDR2 SYGVKD. The V end lost 8 bases, the J end lost 2 bases, and 15 bases lay between the germline ends. Written as DNA, the CDR3 is TGTGCCATCCAACTGGGCAGCCTTAACACCGGGGAGCTGTTTTTT. It encodes CAIQLGSLNTGELFF.

The V and J genes are TRBV28 and TRBJ2-2; D may be TRBD1 (5 bases). Between the trimmed V and J ends, which lost 7 bases and 1 base, there was a span of 13 bases. CDR1 MDHEN and CDR2 SYDVKM come from the germline V gene. CDR3 length: 15 amino acids. The CDR3 nucleotides are TGTGCCAGCAACCATGGGGCCCTGAACACCGGGGAGCTGTTTTTT. It encodes CASNHGALNTGELFF.

This rearrangement joins TRBV6-4 to TRBJ2-2; D is uncertain. In germline, CDR1 is MRHNA, CDR2 SNTAGT. V shed 11 bases and J shed 10 bases, with 17 bases lying between them. The CDR3 spans 12 residues. This chain's CDR3 is CASRGPSAELFF. The CDR3, as DNA: TGTGCCTCAAGAGGTCCATCAGCGGAGCTGTTTTTT.

The chain is built from TRBV16 and TRBJ2-7; D is unclear. V was trimmed by 0 bases and J by 7 bases, leaving 10 bases between them. This CDR3 is 13 amino acids long. Germline values: CDR1 KGHSY, CDR2 FQNENV. The DNA for the CDR3 is TGTGCCAGCAGCCAATCCCCCCCAAGGGAGCAGTACTTC. It translates to CASSQSPPREQYF.

The chain has TRBV7-2 and TRBJ2-2, with D perhaps matching TRBD2 (6 bases). The CDR3 has 14 residues. Germline loops: CDR1 SGHTA, CDR2 FQGNSA. Trimming removed 2 bases from V and 9 bases from J, with 13 bases in between. This CDR3 is CASSLRAGVWELFF. The CDR3 DNA is TGTGCCAGCAGCTTAAGAGCGGGTGTCTGGGAGCTGTTTTTT.

The chain combines TRBV9 with TRBJ2-3; TRBD2 matches 7 bases. CDR1 and CDR2 from the germline V gene are SGDLS and YYNGEE. J was trimmed by 3 bases and V by 4 bases; bases with no gene match: 11. This CDR3 is 16 amino acids long. The CDR3 spells CASSTRTRVGTDTQYF. The CDR3 DNA reads TGTGCCAGCAGCACCCGGACTAGAGTTGGTACAGATACGCAGTATTTT.

The CDR3 nucleotides are TGTGCCAGCAGGCCGACCCTTGGGGGGGCCTACGAGCAGTACTTC. It specifies CASRPTLGGAYEQYF. V is TRBV6-5 and J is TRBJ2-7; 7 bases are a match to TRBD2. J lost 2 bases, V lost 6 bases, and 10 bases had no gene match. The V gene's germline CDR1 is MNHEY and CDR2 SVGAGI. This CDR3 spans 15 amino acids.

The rearrangement uses TRBV28 and TRBJ1-2; possible D gene TRBD1, 5 bases. V lost 7 bases, J lost 7 bases, and 16 bases lay in between. The CDR3 consists of 13 residues. Germline CDR1 reads MDHEN; CDR2 reads SYDVKM. In nucleotides, the CDR3 is TGTGCCAGCAACCTACAGGCTTCTGGTGGCTACACCTTC. This translates into CASNLQASGGYTF.

This clone occurred once. The genes are TRBV9 and TRBJ1-2; D may be TRBD1 (6 bases). V shed 6 bases and J shed 2 bases, with 20 bases lying between them. The CDR3 extends over 16 amino acids. Germline lookup yields CDR1 SGDLS and CDR2 YYNGEE. CDR3 amino acids: CASTKGGTLKNYGYTF. For the CDR3, the DNA is TGTGCCAGCACCAAGGGAGGGACACTTAAAAACTATGGCTACACCTTC. Using reference TRBV9 and TRBJ1-2 for the parts outside the CDR3, the full variable domain is DSGVTQTPKHLITATGQRVTLRCSPRSGDLSVYWYQQSLDQGLQFLIQYYNGEERAKGNILERFSAQQFPDLHSELNLSSLELGDSALYFCASTKGGTLKNYGYTFGSGTRLTVV.

A remark on this clone: At one end, the junction sequence differs from germline, possibly due to a read error. This chain uses TRBV7-7 with TRBJ2-2; the D is unclear. Per the germline V gene, CDR1 is SSHAT and CDR2 is FNYEAQ (reference sequence). CDR3 length equals 14 residues. This CDR3 is CASSPLANTGELFF. CDR3 bases: TGTGCTAGCAGCCCTTTGGCGAACACCGGGGAGCTGTTTTTT.

The rearrangement uses TRBV2 and TRBJ1-4; 9 positions match TRBD1. This CDR3 spans 15 amino acids. V lost 5 bases and J lost 3; bases outside the gene matches: 4. The germline V gene has CDR1 SNHLY and CDR2 FYNNEI. The CDR3 region is CASSLNRGPNEKLFF. CDR3 in DNA: TGTGCCAGCAGTTTAAACAGGGGGCCTAATGAAAAACTGTTTTTT.

The chain joins TRBV28 to TRBJ2-7; D not resolved. This CDR3 has 12 amino acids. Germline lookup yields CDR1 MDHEN and CDR2 SYDVKM. The germline V and J ends were trimmed by 8 bases and 4 bases, with 12 bases remaining between them. The CDR3 DNA reads as TGTGCCAGCCGAGATTCTTGGTACGAGCAGTACTTC. Protein sequence: CASRDSWYEQYF.

This chain joins TRBV2 and TRBJ1-5; D is ambiguous. This CDR3 has 11 residues. The germline V gene has CDR1 SNHLY and CDR2 FYNNEI. V lost 8 bases to trimming and J lost 4 bases, with 6 bases between them. The DNA of the CDR3 is TGTGCCAGCTCCTTGAATCAGCCCCAGCATTTT. Residues: CASSLNQPQHF.

The chain carries TRBV11-2 and TRBJ2-1; 8 nucleotides agree with TRBD2. Germline V gene lookup returns CDR1 SGHAT and CDR2 FQNNGV. The CDR3 spans 15 residues. The J segment lost 5 bases and the V segment lost 5 bases, leaving 8 bases of the junction unmatched. This chain's CDR3 is CASSPGSGGNNEQFF. The CDR3 DNA sequence: TGTGCCAGCAGCCCGGGAAGCGGGGGTAACAATGAGCAGTTCTTC. Full variable domain (remainder filled in from reference TRBV11-2 and TRBJ2-1): EAGVAQSPRYKIIEKRQSVAFWCNPISGHATLYWYQQILGQGPKLLIQFQNNGVVDDSQLPKDRFSAERLKGVDSTLKIQPAKLEDSAVYLCASSPGSGGNNEQFFGPGTRLTVL.

The chain uses TRBV5-1 and TRBJ1-4; D is unclear. This CDR3 is built from 18 residues. V shed 0 bases and J shed 8 bases, with 23 bases lying between them. From germline, CDR1 is SGHRS and CDR2 YFSETQ. The CDR3 sequence is CASSLDGVSGNPREKLFF. The DNA for the CDR3 is TGCGCCAGCAGCTTGGACGGGGTCAGCGGGAATCCTAGGGAAAAACTGTTTTTT.

This sequence joins TRBV7-2 and TRBJ2-2; 7 bases align to TRBD2. This CDR3 contains 14 residues. V shed 7 bases, J shed 4 bases, and the junction held 6 bases outside the gene matches. Germline V gives CDR1 SGHTA, CDR2 FQGNSA. The DNA for the CDR3 is TGTGCCAGCAAGGGAGGGGCGACCACCGGGGAGCTGTTTTTT. This sequence encodes CASKGGATTGELFF.

The chain has TRBV9 and TRBJ2-3; 7 bases align to TRBD2. This CDR3 is 16 amino acids long. With V trimmed by 4 bases and J by 2 bases, 10 bases remained unmatched. Germline loops: CDR1 SGDLS, CDR2 YYNGEE. CDR3 coding DNA: TGTGCCAGCAGCCAAAGAAGCGGGGACTACACAGATACGCAGTATTTT. Its protein is CASSQRSGDYTDTQYF.

The chain joins TRBV7-9 to TRBJ1-2, with D perhaps TRBD1 (5 bases). CDR1 and CDR2 from the germline V gene are SEHNR and FQNEAQ (reference sequence). The CDR3 is 14 residues long. With 5 bases removed from V and 6 bases from J, the gap between germline ends came to 16 bases. CDR3 amino acids: CASSPGLRVDGYTF. The CDR3 DNA reads TGTGCCAGCAGCCCAGGTCTCAGGGTCGATGGCTACACCTTC.